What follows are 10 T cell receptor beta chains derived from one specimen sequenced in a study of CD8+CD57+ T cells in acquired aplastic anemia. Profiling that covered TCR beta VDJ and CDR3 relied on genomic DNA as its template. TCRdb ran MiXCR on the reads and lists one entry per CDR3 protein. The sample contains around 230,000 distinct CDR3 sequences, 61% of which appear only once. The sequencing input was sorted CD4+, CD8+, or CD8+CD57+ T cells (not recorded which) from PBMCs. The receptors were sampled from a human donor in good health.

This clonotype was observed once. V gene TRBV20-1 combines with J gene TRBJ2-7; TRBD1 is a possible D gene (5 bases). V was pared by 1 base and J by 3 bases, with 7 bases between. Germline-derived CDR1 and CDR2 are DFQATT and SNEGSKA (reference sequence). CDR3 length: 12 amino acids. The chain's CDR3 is CSARGRDYEQYV. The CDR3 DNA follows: TGCAGTGCTAGAGGCAGGGACTACGAGCAGTACGTC.

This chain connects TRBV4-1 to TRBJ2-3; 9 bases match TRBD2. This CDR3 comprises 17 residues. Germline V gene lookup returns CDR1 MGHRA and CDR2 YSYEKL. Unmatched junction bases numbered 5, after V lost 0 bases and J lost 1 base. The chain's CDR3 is CASSQEPGTSRTDTQYF. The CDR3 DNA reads TGCGCCAGCAGCCAAGAACCCGGGACTAGCCGCACAGATACGCAGTATTTT.

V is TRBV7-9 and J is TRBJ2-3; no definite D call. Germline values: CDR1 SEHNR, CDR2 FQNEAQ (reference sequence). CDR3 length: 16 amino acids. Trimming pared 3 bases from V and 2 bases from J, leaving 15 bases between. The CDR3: CASSFPLDPPTDTQYF. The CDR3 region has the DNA TGTGCCAGCAGCTTCCCACTGGACCCTCCCACAGATACGCAGTATTTT.

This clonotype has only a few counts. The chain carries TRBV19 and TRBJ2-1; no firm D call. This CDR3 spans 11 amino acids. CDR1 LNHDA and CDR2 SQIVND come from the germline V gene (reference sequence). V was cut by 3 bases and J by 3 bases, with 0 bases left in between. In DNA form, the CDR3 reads TGTGCCAGTAGTATCTACAATGAGCAGTTCTTC. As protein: CASSIYNEQFF.

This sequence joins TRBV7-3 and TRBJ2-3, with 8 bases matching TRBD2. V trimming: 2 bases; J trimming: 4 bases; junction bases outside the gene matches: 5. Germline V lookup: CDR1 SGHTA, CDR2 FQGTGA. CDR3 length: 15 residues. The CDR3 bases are TGTGCCAGCAGCTTACGGAGCGGGAGATCAGATACGCAGTATTTT. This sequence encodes CASSLRSGRSDTQYF.

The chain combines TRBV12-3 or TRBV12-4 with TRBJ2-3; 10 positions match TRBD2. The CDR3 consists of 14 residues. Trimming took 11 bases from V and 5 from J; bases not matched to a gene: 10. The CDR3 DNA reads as TGTGCCGCGCAAGCGGGAGGGCCGGGAGATACGCAGTATTTT. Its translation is CAAQAGGPGDTQYF.

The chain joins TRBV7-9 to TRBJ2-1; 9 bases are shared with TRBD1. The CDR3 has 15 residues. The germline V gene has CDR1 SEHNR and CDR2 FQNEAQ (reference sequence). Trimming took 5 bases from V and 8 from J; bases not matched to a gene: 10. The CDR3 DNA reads TGTGCCAGCAGCCTACAGGGGGCTGGTTGGTATGAGCAGTTCTTC. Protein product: CASSLQGAGWYEQFF.

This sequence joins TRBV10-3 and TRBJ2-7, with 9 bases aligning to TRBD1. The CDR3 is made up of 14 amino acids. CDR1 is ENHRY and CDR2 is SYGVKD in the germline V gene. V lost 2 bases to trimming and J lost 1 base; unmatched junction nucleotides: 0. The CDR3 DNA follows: TGTGCCATCAGTGAGGGGACAGGGTCCTACGAGCAGTACTTC. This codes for CAISEGTGSYEQYF.

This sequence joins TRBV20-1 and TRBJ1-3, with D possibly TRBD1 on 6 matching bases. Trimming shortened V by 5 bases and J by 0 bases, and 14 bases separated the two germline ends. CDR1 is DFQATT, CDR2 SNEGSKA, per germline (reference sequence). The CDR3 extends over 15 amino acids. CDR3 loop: CSAPGQRSSGNTIYF. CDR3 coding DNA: TGCAGTGCTCCTGGACAGCGCTCCTCTGGAAACACCATATATTTT.

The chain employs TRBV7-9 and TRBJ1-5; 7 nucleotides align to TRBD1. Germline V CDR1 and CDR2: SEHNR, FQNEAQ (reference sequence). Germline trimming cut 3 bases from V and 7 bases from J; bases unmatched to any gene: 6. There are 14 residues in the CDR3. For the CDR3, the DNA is TGTGCCAGCAGCTTGATAGGGGGCGAGCAGCCCCAGCATTTT. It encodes CASSLIGGEQPQHF. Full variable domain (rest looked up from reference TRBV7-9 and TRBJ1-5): DTGVSQNPRHKITKRGQNVTFRCDPISEHNRLYWYRQTLGQGPEFLTYFQNEAQLEKSRLLSDRFSAERPKGSFSTLEIQRTEQGDSAMYLCASSLIGGEQPQHFGDGTRLSIL.